These 15 T cell receptor beta chains were all obtained from the same sample, sequenced in a study of monozygotic twins with inflammatory bowel disease. TCRdb reprocessed the 5' RACE reads and stores each CDR3 protein as one record, lacking DNA. This listing includes approximately 120,000 distinct CDR3 sequences. The sample taken for sequencing was blood. Source of these receptors: a human donor with ulcerative colitis or Crohn's disease, or a healthy co-twin of an affected twin (not recorded which).

This rearrangement joins TRBV18 to TRBJ2-7; TCRdb's D call, TRBD1, is unchecked because there is no DNA. Germline assignment: CDR1 KGHSH and CDR2 LQKENI. CDR3 size: 13 residues. The CDR3 protein is CASSPRTGLEQYF.

The rearrangement links TRBV18 to TRBJ2-1. The germline V gene encodes CDR1 KGHSH and CDR2 LQKENI. The CDR3 contains 15 residues. The CDR3 sequence is CASSQGQGSYNEQFF. The full variable domain, rest sourced from reference TRBV18 and TRBJ2-1, is NAGVMQNPRHLVRRRGQEARLRCSPMKGHSHVYWYRQLPEEGLKFMVYLQKENIIDESGMPKERFSAEFPKEGPSILRIQQVVRGDSAAYFCASSQGQGSYNEQFFGPGTRLTVL.

The chain has TRBV24-1 and TRBJ2-1. Germline V lookup: CDR1 KGHDR, CDR2 SFDVKD. The CDR3 totals 11 residues. CDR3 residues: CATSVRDEQFF.

This chain connects TRBV7-6 to TRBJ2-7; without DNA, the TCRdb call of TRBD1 cannot be checked. The length of the CDR3 is 15 residues. Germline CDR1 is SGHVS and CDR2 is FNYEAQ. CDR3 loop: CASSLAMGHHYEQYF.

The chain employs TRBV2 and TRBJ2-3; TCRdb names TRBD1, which stays unverified in the absence of DNA. In germline, CDR1 is SNHLY, CDR2 FYNNEI. The CDR3 covers 15 residues. The CDR3 sequence: CASTAGTASTDTQYF.

V and J are TRBV29-1 and TRBJ1-1; the D call from TCRdb, TRBD1, cannot be confirmed without DNA. The CDR3 loop spans 14 amino acids. Looked up from germline, CDR1 is SQVTM and CDR2 is ANQGSEA. CDR3 residues: CSAGTGTSGTEAFF.

This chain connects TRBV6-6 to TRBJ2-1; as DNA is missing, the TRBD1 call by TCRdb cannot be tested. CDR3 size: 14 residues. Germline CDR1 and CDR2: MNHNY and SVGAGI (reference sequence). The CDR3 region is CASSPWGSTSEQFF.

This sequence joins TRBV27 and TRBJ2-6; with no DNA, the TCRdb D assignment of TRBD2 cannot be verified. The CDR3 has 16 amino acids. Germline V lookup: CDR1 MNHEY, CDR2 SMNVEV (reference sequence). CDR3 in amino acids: CASSSGEGNGANVLTF.

This chain connects TRBV5-1 to TRBJ2-3; the D gene TCRdb calls, TRBD1, cannot be checked with no DNA. Germline lookup yields CDR1 SGHRS and CDR2 YFSETQ. This CDR3 contains 17 residues. The CDR3 loop is CASSPGGRLTSTDTQYF.

The chain is built from TRBV20-1 and TRBJ2-7; absent DNA, TCRdb's TRBD2 call cannot be checked. The CDR3 length is 14 residues. The germline V gene has CDR1 DFQATT and CDR2 SNEGSKA (reference sequence). The CDR3 loop reads CSAGLAGGSYEQYF.

The CDR3 region is CASMAGLRDYGYTF. The chain carries TRBV7-2 and TRBJ1-2; TCRdb lists TRBD1, though no DNA is available to test this call. CDR1 and CDR2 (germline): SGHTA, FQGNSA. CDR3 size: 14 residues.

The rearrangement uses TRBV10-3 and TRBJ2-7; the D call from TCRdb, TRBD1, cannot be confirmed without DNA. The CDR3 length is 14 residues. CDR1 and CDR2 (germline): ENHRY, SYGVKD. Here the CDR3 reads CAISGTRDSYEQYF.

The chain couples TRBV11-2 to TRBJ2-5; the D call of TRBD1 rests on TCRdb alone, since no DNA is present to check it. Germline V gene data show CDR1 as SGHAT and CDR2 as FQNNGV. This CDR3 contains 14 residues. This CDR3 reads CASSRGALGETQYF.

The V gene is TRBV20-1, the J gene TRBJ2-5; TCRdb designates TRBD2, a call that cannot be tested without DNA. The CDR3 covers 16 residues. From germline, CDR1 is DFQATT and CDR2 SNEGSKA (reference sequence). CDR3: CSATIGSSEIQETQYF.

The chain has TRBV14 and TRBJ1-2. The CDR3 is made up of 13 amino acids. CDR1 and CDR2 from the germline V gene are SGHDN and FVKESK. The CDR3 spells CASSQRDLHGYTF.